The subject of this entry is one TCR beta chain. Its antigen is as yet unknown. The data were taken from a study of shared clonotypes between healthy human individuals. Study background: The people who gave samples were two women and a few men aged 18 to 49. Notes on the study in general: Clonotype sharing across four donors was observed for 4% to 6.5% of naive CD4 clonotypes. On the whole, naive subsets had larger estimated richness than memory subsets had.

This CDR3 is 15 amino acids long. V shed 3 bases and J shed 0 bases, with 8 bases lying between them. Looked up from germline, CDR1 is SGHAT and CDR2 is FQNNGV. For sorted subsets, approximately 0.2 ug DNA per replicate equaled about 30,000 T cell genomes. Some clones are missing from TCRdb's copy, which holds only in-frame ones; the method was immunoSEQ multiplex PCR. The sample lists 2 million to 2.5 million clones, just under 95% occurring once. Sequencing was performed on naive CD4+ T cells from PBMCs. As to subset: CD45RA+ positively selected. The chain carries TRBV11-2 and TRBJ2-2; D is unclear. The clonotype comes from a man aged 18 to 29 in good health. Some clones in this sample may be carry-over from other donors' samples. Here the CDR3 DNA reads TGTGCCAGCAGCTTTGTGACAACGAACACCGGGGAGCTGTTTTTT. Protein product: CASSFVTTNTGELFF.